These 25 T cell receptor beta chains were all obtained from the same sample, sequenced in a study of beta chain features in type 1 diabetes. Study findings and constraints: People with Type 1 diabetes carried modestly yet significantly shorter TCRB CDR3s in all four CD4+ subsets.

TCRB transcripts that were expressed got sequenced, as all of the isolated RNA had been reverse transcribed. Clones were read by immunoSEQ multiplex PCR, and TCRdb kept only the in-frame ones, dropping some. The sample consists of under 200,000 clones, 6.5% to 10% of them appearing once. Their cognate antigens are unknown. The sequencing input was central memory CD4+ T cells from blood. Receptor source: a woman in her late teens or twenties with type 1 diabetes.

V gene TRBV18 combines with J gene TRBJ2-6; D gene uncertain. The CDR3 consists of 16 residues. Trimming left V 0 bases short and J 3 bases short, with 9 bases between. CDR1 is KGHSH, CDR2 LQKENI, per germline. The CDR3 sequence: CASSPPAVSGANVLTF. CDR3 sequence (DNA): TGTGCCAGCTCACCACCGGCGGTGAGTGGGGCCAACGTCCTGACTTTC.

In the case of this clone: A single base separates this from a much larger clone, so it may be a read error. The CDR3 here is CASSQGDTQYF. The CDR3, as DNA: TGTGCCAGCAGCCAGGGGGATACGCAGTATTTT. The gene calls are TRBV7-9 and TRBJ2-3; the D gene is possibly TRBD1 (6 bases). Germline V lookup: CDR1 SEHNR, CDR2 FQNEAQ (reference sequence). The CDR3 has 11 residues. Trimming removed 5 bases at V and 6 bases at J, with 6 bases between.

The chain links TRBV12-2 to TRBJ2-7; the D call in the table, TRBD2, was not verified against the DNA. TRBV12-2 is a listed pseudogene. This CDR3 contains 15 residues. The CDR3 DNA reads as TGTGCAAGTCGACGACTAGCGGCCAGGGACTACGAGCAGTACTTC. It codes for CASRRLAARDYEQYF.

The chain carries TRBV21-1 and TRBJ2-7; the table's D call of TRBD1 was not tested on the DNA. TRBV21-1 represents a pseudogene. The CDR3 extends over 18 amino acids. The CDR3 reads CASSGAGAPRGEFYEQYF. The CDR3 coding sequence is TGTGCCAGCTCAGGGGCAGGCGCCCCGAGGGGTGAGTTCTACGAGCAGTACTTC.

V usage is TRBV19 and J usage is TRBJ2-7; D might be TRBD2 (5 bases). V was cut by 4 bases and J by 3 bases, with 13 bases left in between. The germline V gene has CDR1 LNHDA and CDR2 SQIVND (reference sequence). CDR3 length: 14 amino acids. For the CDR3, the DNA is TGTGCCAGTAGTAGAACTAGTGCTAACTACGAGCAGTACTTC. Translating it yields CASSRTSANYEQYF. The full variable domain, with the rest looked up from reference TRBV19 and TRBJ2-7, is DGGITQSPKYLFRKEGQNVTLSCEQNLNHDAMYWYRQDPGQGLRLIYYSQIVNDFQKGDIAEGYSVSREKKESFPLTVTSAQKNPTAFYLCASSRTSANYEQYFGPGTRLTVT.

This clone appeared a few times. The CDR3 DNA reads TGCAGCGCTCGGGGAGGGGTTGGGAGCACAGATACGCAGTATTTT. Translation: CSARGGVGSTDTQYF. The chain combines TRBV29-1 with TRBJ2-3; 7 bases are a match to TRBD2. The CDR3 runs to 15 residues. Trimming at V came to 7 bases and at J to 0 bases, leaving 10 bases not matched to a gene. From germline, CDR1 is SQVTM and CDR2 ANQGSEA.

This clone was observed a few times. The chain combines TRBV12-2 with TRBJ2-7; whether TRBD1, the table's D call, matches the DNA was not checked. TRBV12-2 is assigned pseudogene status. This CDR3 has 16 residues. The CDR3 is CASRSRNRQGAYEQYF. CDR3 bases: TGTGCAAGTCGCTCAAGGAATAGACAGGGGGCCTACGAGCAGTACTTC.

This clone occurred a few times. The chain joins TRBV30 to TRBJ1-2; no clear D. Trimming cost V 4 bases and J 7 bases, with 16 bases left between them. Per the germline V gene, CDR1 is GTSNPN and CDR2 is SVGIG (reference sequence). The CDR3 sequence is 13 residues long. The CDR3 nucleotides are TGTGCCTGGACCGGCCGCAGAGGGTCTGGCTACACCTTC. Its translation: CAWTGRRGSGYTF.

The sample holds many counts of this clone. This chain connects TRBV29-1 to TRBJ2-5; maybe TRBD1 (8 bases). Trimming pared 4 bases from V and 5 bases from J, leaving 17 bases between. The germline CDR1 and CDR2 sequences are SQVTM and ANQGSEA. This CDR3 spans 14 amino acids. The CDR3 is CSVVTGGVQETQYF. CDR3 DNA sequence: TGCAGCGTTGTTACAGGGGGGGTACAGGAGACCCAGTACTTC.

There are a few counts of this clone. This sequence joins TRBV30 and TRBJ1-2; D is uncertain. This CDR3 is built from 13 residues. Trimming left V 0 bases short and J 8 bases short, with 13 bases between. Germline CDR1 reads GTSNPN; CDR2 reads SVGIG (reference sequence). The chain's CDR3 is CAWSVVQAEGYTF. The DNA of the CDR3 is TGTGCCTGGAGTGTTGTGCAGGCTGAAGGCTACACCTTC.

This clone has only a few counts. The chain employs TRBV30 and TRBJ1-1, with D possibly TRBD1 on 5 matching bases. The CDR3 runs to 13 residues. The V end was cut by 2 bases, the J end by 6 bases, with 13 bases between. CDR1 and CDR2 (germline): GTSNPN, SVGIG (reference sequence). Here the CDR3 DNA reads TGTGCCTGGAGTCCCTCCAGGGCCTCTGAAGCTTTCTTT. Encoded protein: CAWSPSRASEAFF.

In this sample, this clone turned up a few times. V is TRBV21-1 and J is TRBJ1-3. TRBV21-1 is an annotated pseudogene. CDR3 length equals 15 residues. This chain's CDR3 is CAGGGGRHSGNTIYF. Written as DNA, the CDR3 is TGTGCCGGCGGGGGAGGGCGACACTCTGGAAACACCATATATTTT.

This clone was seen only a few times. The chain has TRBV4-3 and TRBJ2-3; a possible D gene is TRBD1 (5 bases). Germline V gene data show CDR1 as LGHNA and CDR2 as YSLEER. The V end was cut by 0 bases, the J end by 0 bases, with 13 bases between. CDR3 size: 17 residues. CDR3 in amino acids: CASSQEAHRLSTDTQYF. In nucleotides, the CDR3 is TGCGCCAGCAGCCAAGAGGCCCACAGGCTTAGCACAGATACGCAGTATTTT.

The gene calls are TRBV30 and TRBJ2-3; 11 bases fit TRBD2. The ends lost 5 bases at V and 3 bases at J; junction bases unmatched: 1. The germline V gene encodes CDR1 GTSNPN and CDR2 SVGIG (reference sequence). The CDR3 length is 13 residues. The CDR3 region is CAWVAGGTDTQYF. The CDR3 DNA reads TGTGCCTGGGTAGCGGGAGGGACAGATACGCAGTATTTT.

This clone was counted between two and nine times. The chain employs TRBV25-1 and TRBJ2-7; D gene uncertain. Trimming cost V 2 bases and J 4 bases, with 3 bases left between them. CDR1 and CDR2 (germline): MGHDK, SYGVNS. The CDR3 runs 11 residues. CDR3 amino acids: CASSEHYEQYF. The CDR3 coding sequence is TGTGCCAGCAGTGAACATTACGAGCAGTACTTC.

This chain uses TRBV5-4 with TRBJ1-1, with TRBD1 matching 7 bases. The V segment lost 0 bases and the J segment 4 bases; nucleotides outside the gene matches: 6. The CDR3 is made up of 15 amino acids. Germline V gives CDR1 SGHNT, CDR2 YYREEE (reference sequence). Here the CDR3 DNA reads TGTGCCAGCAGCTTGGATCACAGGGGAAGCACTGAAGCTTTCTTT. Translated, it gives CASSLDHRGSTEAFF.

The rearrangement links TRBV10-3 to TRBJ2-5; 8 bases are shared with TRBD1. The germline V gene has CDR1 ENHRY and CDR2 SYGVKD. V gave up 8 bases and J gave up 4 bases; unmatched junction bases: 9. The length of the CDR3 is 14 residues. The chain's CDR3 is CAIRAATGAETQYF. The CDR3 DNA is TGTGCCATCCGCGCGGCGACAGGGGCAGAGACCCAGTACTTC.

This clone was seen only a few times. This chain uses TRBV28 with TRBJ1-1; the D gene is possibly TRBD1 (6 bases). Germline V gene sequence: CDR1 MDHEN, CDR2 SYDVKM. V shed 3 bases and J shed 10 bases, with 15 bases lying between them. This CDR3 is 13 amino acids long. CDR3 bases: TGTGCCAGCAGTTTGTTGTCGAGGGGGGGAGCTTTCTTT. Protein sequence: CASSLLSRGGAFF.

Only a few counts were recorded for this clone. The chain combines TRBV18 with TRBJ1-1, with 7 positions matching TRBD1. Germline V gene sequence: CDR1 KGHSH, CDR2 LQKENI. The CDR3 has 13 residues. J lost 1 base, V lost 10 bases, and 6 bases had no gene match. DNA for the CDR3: TGTGCCACCCGGGGGACAGAGAACACTGAAGCTTTCTTT. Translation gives CATRGTENTEAFF.

DNA for the CDR3: TGTGCCAGCAGCTTAACTAGCGGGAGAGATGAGCAGTTCTTC. Its translation is CASSLTSGRDEQFF. This chain connects TRBV7-9 to TRBJ2-1, with 11 bases matching TRBD2. The CDR3 has 14 amino acids. The germline gives CDR1 SEHNR, CDR2 FQNEAQ (reference sequence). The V and J ends lost 2 bases and 8 bases, in that order; junction bases with no gene match: 2.

CDR3: CASSLESVGNTIYF. The CDR3 nucleotides are TGCGCCAGCAGCTTGGAGAGTGTGGGAAACACCATATATTTT. The gene calls are TRBV5-1 and TRBJ1-3; D remains unclear. Trimming removed 0 bases at V and 4 bases at J, with 8 bases between. Germline V gives CDR1 SGHRS, CDR2 YFSETQ. CDR3 length: 14 residues.

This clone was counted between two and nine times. The CDR3 loop is CASSLGSAGEQYF. For the CDR3, the DNA is TGTGCCAGCAGCTTAGGGTCCGCGGGCGAGCAGTACTTC. The gene calls are TRBV11-2 and TRBJ2-7; weak D call: TRBD2 (5 bases). Germline V gene data show CDR1 as SGHAT and CDR2 as FQNNGV. The CDR3 spans 13 residues. Trimming removed 1 base from V and 6 bases from J, with 10 bases in between.

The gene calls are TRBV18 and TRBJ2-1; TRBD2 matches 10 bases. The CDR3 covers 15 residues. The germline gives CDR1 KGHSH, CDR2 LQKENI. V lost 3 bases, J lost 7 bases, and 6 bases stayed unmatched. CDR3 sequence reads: CASSPGTSAGNEQFF. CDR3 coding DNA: TGTGCCAGCTCACCTGGGACTAGCGCTGGGAATGAGCAGTTCTTC.

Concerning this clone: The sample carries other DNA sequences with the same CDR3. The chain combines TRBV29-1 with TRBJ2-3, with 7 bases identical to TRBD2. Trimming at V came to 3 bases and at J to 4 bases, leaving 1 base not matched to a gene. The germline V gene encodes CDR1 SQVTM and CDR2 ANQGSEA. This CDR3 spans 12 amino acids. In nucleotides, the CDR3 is TGCAGCGTTGATCGGGGGGCAGATACGCAGTATTTT. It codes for CSVDRGADTQYF.

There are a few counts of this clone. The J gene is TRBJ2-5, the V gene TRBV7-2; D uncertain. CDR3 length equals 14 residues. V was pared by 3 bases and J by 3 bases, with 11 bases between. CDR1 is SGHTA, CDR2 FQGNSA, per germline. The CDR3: CASSLAPLEETQYF. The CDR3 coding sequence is TGTGCCAGCAGCTTGGCCCCGCTGGAAGAGACCCAGTACTTC.